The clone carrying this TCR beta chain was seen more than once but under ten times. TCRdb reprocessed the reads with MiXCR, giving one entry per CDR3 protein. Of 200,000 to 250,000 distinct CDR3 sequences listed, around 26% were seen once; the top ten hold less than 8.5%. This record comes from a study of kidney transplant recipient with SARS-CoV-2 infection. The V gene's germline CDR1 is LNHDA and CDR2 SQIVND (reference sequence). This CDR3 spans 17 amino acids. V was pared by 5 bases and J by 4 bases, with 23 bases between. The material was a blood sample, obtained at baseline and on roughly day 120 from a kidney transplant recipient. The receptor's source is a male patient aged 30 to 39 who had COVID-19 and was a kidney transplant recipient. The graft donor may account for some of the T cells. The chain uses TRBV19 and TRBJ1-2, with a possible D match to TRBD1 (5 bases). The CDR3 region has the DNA TGTGCCAGTAGTCCTGTCTGGACAAATCGAAAGACCTATGGCTACACCTTC. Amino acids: CASSPVWTNRKTYGYTF. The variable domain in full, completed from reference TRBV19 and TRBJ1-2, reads DGGITQSPKYLFRKEGQNVTLSCEQNLNHDAMYWYRQDPGQGLRLIYYSQIVNDFQKGDIAEGYSVSREKKESFPLTVTSAQKNPTAFYLCASSPVWTNRKTYGYTFGSGTRLTVV.